What follows are 21 T cell receptor beta chains derived from one specimen sequenced in a study of vaccination effects on CD4 cells after COVID-19. Before any sequencing was done, the ViraFEST assay used viral peptide pools to expand antigen-specific CD4+ T cells. Isolating CD4+ T cells followed approximately nine days of culture. Nucleocapsid antibodies were negative in the vaccine recipients, who had never had SARS-CoV-2 infection. Their specific antigens are unknown. Here immunoSEQ multiplex PCR was the method, and the copy in TCRdb shows in-frame clones only, minus some. Of 74,000 or so clones in the sample, about four fifths were seen once. Sequenced here: CD4+ T cells from PBMCs cultured with SARS-CoV-2 spike peptides, sampled before COVID-19 vaccination. The origin of the receptors is a human donor who received a COVID-19 vaccine.

The chain recombines TRBV18 with TRBJ1-5; no clear D gene. In germline, CDR1 is KGHSH, CDR2 LQKENI. V lost 0 bases and J lost 2, with 14 bases in between. The CDR3 extends over 17 amino acids. CDR3 coding DNA: TGTGCCAGCTCACCACCCGGCGGGAGGGAAGGCAATCAGCCCCAGCATTTT. Its translation: CASSPPGGREGNQPQHF. Variable domain in full (rest from reference TRBV18 and TRBJ1-5): NAGVMQNPRHLVRRRGQEARLRCSPMKGHSHVYWYRQLPEEGLKFMVYLQKENIIDESGMPKERFSAEFPKEGPSILRIQQVVRGDSAAYFCASSPPGGREGNQPQHFGDGTRLSIL.

This clone was seen a few times. This specimen includes other DNA sequences encoding the same CDR3. This chain joins TRBV5-1 and TRBJ2-1; D is ambiguous. V lost 0 bases to trimming and J lost 6 bases, with 7 bases between them. The CDR3 runs to 13 residues. The germline CDR1 and CDR2 sequences are SGHRS and YFSETQ. The CDR3 protein is CASSLVRVNEQFF. In nucleotides, the CDR3 is TGCGCCAGCAGCTTGGTTCGGGTCAATGAGCAGTTCTTC.

This clone was found once. The chain links TRBV18 to TRBJ2-7; 7 bases fit TRBD1. V shed 4 bases, J shed 1 base, and the junction held 7 bases outside the gene matches. This CDR3 is 15 amino acids long. Per the germline V gene, CDR1 is KGHSH and CDR2 is LQKENI. As DNA, the CDR3 is TGTGCCAGCTCACTACAGGGGACCCAATCCTACGAGCAGTACGTC. Its protein product is CASSLQGTQSYEQYV.

The J gene is TRBJ2-7, the V gene TRBV6-2 or TRBV6-3; 8 nucleotides line up with TRBD1. Germline V gene data show CDR1 as MNHEY and CDR2 as SVGEGT. The length of the CDR3 is 15 residues. V gave up 6 bases and J gave up 5 bases; unmatched junction bases: 12. The DNA for the CDR3 is TGTGCCAGCAGCAGAAGCAAGACAGGGGTGGACGAGCAGTACGTC. Translating it yields CASSRSKTGVDEQYV.

J is TRBJ1-1 and V is TRBV3-1 (or the pseudogene TRBV3-2); D is uncertain. Germline loops: CDR1 LGHDT, CDR2 YNNKEL (reference sequence). This CDR3 contains 15 residues. V was shortened by 1 base and J by 2 bases, with 11 bases between the two germline ends. The CDR3 DNA reads TGTGCCAGCAGCCAAGCCGGCACAGATAACACTGAAGCTTTCTTT. It is translated as CASSQAGTDNTEAFF.

V and J are TRBV30 and TRBJ1-1; 7 nucleotides match TRBD1. The CDR3 is made up of 17 amino acids. Germline lookup yields CDR1 GTSNPN and CDR2 SVGIG (reference sequence). V lost 4 bases and J lost 1; bases outside the gene matches: 15. CDR3 in DNA: TGTGCCTGGAACCCGACAGGGATGGGGCCCAAGAACACTGAAGCTTTCTTT. Residues: CAWNPTGMGPKNTEAFF.

This clone was observed once. J is TRBJ2-2 and V is TRBV18, with 7 bases matching TRBD1. Germline lookup yields CDR1 KGHSH and CDR2 LQKENI. J lost 2 bases, V lost 2 bases, and 2 bases had no gene match. CDR3 length equals 15 residues. The CDR3: CASSPNRGNTGELFF. CDR3 coding DNA: TGTGCCAGCTCACCAAACAGGGGAAACACCGGGGAGCTGTTTTTT.

V gene TRBV3-1 (or the pseudogene TRBV3-2) combines with J gene TRBJ1-1; D unresolved. CDR3 length: 13 amino acids. Trimming left V 1 base short and J 5 bases short, with 8 bases between. Germline CDR1 is LGHDT and CDR2 is YNNKEL (reference sequence). This CDR3 is CASSQVWGTEAFF. For the CDR3, the DNA is TGTGCCAGCAGCCAAGTTTGGGGTACTGAAGCTTTCTTT.

The gene calls are TRBV7-2 and TRBJ2-5; D call uncertain. Germline lookup yields CDR1 SGHTA and CDR2 FQGNSA. This CDR3 is built from 13 residues. V was trimmed by 1 base and J by 5 bases, leaving 8 bases between them. The CDR3 sequence is CASSLDGQETQYF. In nucleotides, the CDR3 is TGTGCCAGCAGCTTAGACGGGCAGGAGACCCAGTACTTC. Supplemented by reference TRBV7-2 and TRBJ2-5, the full variable domain reads GAGVSQSPSNKVTEKGKDVELRCDPISGHTALYWYRQSLGQGLEFLIYFQGNSAPDKSGLPSDRFSAERTGGSVSTLTIQRTQQEDSAVYLCASSLDGQETQYFGPGTRLLVL.

V is TRBV18 and J is TRBJ1-4; maybe TRBD1 (5 bases). V was trimmed by 1 base and J by 0 bases, leaving 12 bases between them. This CDR3 is built from 17 residues. Germline CDR1 KGHSH, CDR2 LQKENI. DNA of the CDR3: TGTGCCAGCTCACCACGAGGGAAAGGGGCAACTAATGAAAAACTGTTTTTT. It yields the protein CASSPRGKGATNEKLFF.

The chain combines TRBV7-3 with TRBJ2-6; D is perhaps TRBD1 (5 bases). Deletions cut 5 bases from V and 0 bases from J, with 14 bases between. CDR1 and CDR2 from the germline V gene are SGHTA and FQGTGA. There are 17 residues in the CDR3. CDR3: CASSKTGTVSGANVLTF. The CDR3 DNA follows: TGTGCCAGCAGCAAAACAGGAACCGTCTCTGGGGCCAACGTCCTGACTTTC.

The rearrangement uses TRBV7-3 and TRBJ2-3, with a possible D match to TRBD2 (5 bases). Trimming shortened V by 0 bases and J by 0 bases, and 7 bases separated the two germline ends. Germline CDR1 SGHTA, CDR2 FQGTGA. The CDR3 covers 15 residues. The CDR3 bases are TGTGCCAGCAGCTTAACGACTATTAGCACAGATACGCAGTATTTT. This codes for CASSLTTISTDTQYF.

This clone occurred a few times. The chain links TRBV18 to TRBJ1-2; a possible D gene is TRBD1 (5 bases). There are 15 residues in the CDR3. V was trimmed by 2 bases and J by 0 bases, leaving 10 bases between them. The germline gives CDR1 KGHSH, CDR2 LQKENI. The CDR3 region has the DNA TGTGCCAGCTCACCAGGGGGGGAAGCTAACTATGGCTACACCTTC. Translating gives CASSPGGEANYGYTF.

The chain recombines TRBV15 with TRBJ1-4, with 8 bases aligning to TRBD1. J lost 8 bases, V lost 3 bases, and 14 bases had no gene match. The CDR3 is 17 amino acids. CDR1 LNHNV and CDR2 YYDKDF come from the germline V gene (reference sequence). CDR3 DNA sequence: TGTGCCACCAGCAGGGACAGGGAAGTTAATATAGCAGAAAAACTGTTTTTT. It encodes CATSRDREVNIAEKLFF.

This clone appeared a single time. The chain uses TRBV11-2 and TRBJ1-5; 9 nucleotides line up with TRBD1. The junction had 9 bases not matched to a gene; V was cut back by 6 bases and J by 9 bases. The V gene's germline CDR1 is SGHAT and CDR2 FQNNGV. CDR3 length: 14 amino acids. CDR3 protein: CASRTRQGVRPQHF. The CDR3 DNA reads TGTGCCAGCAGAACCCGACAGGGGGTAAGGCCCCAGCATTTT.

This chain links TRBV4-1 with TRBJ1-2, with D maybe TRBD1 (6 bases). The germline V gene has CDR1 MGHRA and CDR2 YSYEKL. The CDR3 has 14 residues. V was cut by 2 bases and J by 6 bases, with 13 bases left in between. CDR3 sequence reads: CASSQIGQRHGYTF. The CDR3, as DNA: TGCGCCAGCAGCCAAATTGGACAGAGGCATGGCTACACCTTC.

The chain employs TRBV6-5 and TRBJ2-5; 9 positions agree with TRBD1. The CDR3 has 12 residues. CDR1 and CDR2 from the germline V gene are MNHEY and SVGAGI. V lost 8 bases to trimming and J lost 2 bases; unmatched junction nucleotides: 0. This chain's CDR3 is CASGTGQETQYF. In DNA form, the CDR3 reads TGTGCCAGCGGGACAGGGCAAGAGACCCAGTACTTC.

The rearrangement links TRBV12-5 to TRBJ2-5; 8 positions match TRBD1. Germline V gives CDR1 LGHNT, CDR2 FRNRAP. The CDR3 totals 13 residues. V trimming: 6 bases; J trimming: 7 bases; junction bases outside the gene matches: 7. The CDR3 nucleotides are TGTGCTAGTGGCCCAGGGGGCCCCAGGACCCAGTACTTC. This codes for CASGPGGPRTQYF.

J is TRBJ2-3 and V is TRBV3-1 (or the pseudogene TRBV3-2), with a tentative D call TRBD1 (6 bases). The germline V gene encodes CDR1 LGHDT and CDR2 YNNKEL (reference sequence). This CDR3 is built from 13 residues. V lost 4 bases and J 5 bases, leaving 10 bases between the germline ends. DNA of the CDR3: TGTGCCAGCAGCCTCCGAGGGGGAGATACGCAGTATTTT. This translates into CASSLRGGDTQYF.

The chain is built from TRBV5-1 and TRBJ2-2, with TRBD1 matching over 8 bases. Unmatched junction bases numbered 4, after V lost 4 bases and J lost 2 bases. Germline-derived CDR1 and CDR2 are SGHRS and YFSETQ. CDR3 length: 15 amino acids. The CDR3 region is CASSIGQGNTGELFF. CDR3 in DNA: TGCGCCAGCAGCATTGGACAGGGCAACACCGGGGAGCTGTTTTTT.

The chain recombines TRBV3-1 (or the pseudogene TRBV3-2) with TRBJ2-5, with D possibly TRBD2 on 6 matching bases. The CDR3 sequence is 13 residues long. V was pared by 6 bases and J by 5 bases, with 13 bases between. Looked up from germline, CDR1 is LGHDT and CDR2 is YNNKEL (reference sequence). CDR3 coding DNA: TGTGCCAGCAGTACTACTAGCCGTGAGACCCAGTACTTC. Its translation: CASSTTSRETQYF.